The 15 T cell receptor beta chains reported below all come from one sample, sequenced in a study of T-cell memory formation after mild COVID-19. TCRdb reanalysed the 5' RACE reads using MiXCR and keeps one entry per CDR3 protein. The data hold a few hundred thousand distinct CDR3 sequences, with 20% to 30% observed a single time. Source material: PBMCs or a T cell subset sorted from them (not recorded which). The origin of the receptors is an adult woman who had mild COVID-19 (a few samples of this study predate the infection). Cell type and time point are not known.

The DNA for the CDR3 is TGTGCCAGCAGTTTATTAGGGGGCGCCGGCGAAAAACTGTTTTTT. It specifies CASSLLGGAGEKLFF. The chain uses TRBV12-3 or TRBV12-4 and TRBJ1-4; 7 nucleotides align to TRBD1. V dropped 2 bases and J dropped 8; count of bases not matched to a gene: 8. The CDR3 extends over 15 amino acids.

The rearrangement joins TRBV3-1 to TRBJ1-5, with D unresolved. Germline V gene data show CDR1 as LGHDT and CDR2 as YNNKEL (reference sequence). Trimming removed 1 base at V and 9 bases at J, with 13 bases between. The CDR3 spans 14 residues. The CDR3 DNA reads as TGTGCCAGCAGCCAAGGCGATAGAATAGGGCCCCAGCATTTT. Translated, it gives CASSQGDRIGPQHF.

The chain is built from TRBV11-2 and TRBJ2-3; 11 positions match TRBD1. The germline V gene has CDR1 SGHAT and CDR2 FQNNGV. The CDR3 covers 15 residues. Unmatched junction bases numbered 5, after V lost 5 bases and J lost 4 bases. CDR3 region: CASSDRDRGADTQYF. CDR3 nucleotides: TGTGCCAGCAGCGACCGGGACAGGGGGGCAGATACGCAGTATTTT.

In this sample, this clonotype turned up a few times. The rearrangement uses TRBV20-1 and TRBJ2-3; D not certain. The ends were cut back, 2 bases at V and 2 bases at J, with 8 bases in the middle. Germline CDR1 and CDR2: DFQATT and SNEGSKA (reference sequence). The CDR3 covers 13 residues. CDR3 DNA sequence: TGCAGTGCTAGATTGGCTTTCACAGATACGCAGTATTTT. Translation gives CSARLAFTDTQYF.

Many counts were recorded for this clonotype. This chain connects TRBV5-1 to TRBJ2-1, with 9 bases aligning to TRBD2. V shed 5 bases, J shed 5 bases, and the junction held 5 bases outside the gene matches. The germline CDR1 and CDR2 sequences are SGHRS and YFSETQ. This CDR3 is 14 amino acids long. For the CDR3, the DNA is TGCGCCAGCAGAGTAGCGGGGGTAAACAATGAGCAGTTCTTC. This codes for CASRVAGVNNEQFF.

The chain recombines TRBV12-3 or TRBV12-4 with TRBJ2-5; D not resolved. V shed 3 bases and J shed 1 base, with 9 bases lying between them. The CDR3 length is 14 residues. CDR3 loop: CASSFDSGQETQYF. The CDR3 DNA reads TGTGCCAGCAGTTTCGACTCGGGCCAAGAGACCCAGTACTTC.

This clonotype turned up a few times. The J gene is TRBJ2-7, the V gene TRBV2; 7 bases are shared with TRBD2. Losses at the gene ends were 6 bases for V and 9 bases for J; bases not matched to a gene: 8. CDR3 size: 12 residues. Germline V gene data show CDR1 as SNHLY and CDR2 as FYNNEI. CDR3 residues: CASSRTSPGQYF. CDR3 DNA sequence: TGTGCCAGCAGCCGGACTAGTCCCGGGCAGTACTTC.

A few counts support this clonotype. The rearrangement joins TRBV12-3 or TRBV12-4 to TRBJ1-1, with D possibly TRBD1 on 6 matching bases. The CDR3 covers 14 residues. Trimming shortened V by 6 bases and J by 0 bases, and 11 bases separated the two germline ends. The CDR3 coding sequence is TGTGCCAGCAGGGAACAGGGCTTGAACACTGAAGCTTTCTTT. Translated: CASREQGLNTEAFF.

This clonotype was observed a few times. The gene calls are TRBV7-9 and TRBJ2-1, with TRBD2 matching 8 bases. Germline CDR1 reads SEHNR; CDR2 reads FQNEAQ (reference sequence). The CDR3 runs 14 residues. The junction had 6 bases not matched to a gene; V was cut back by 4 bases and J by 7 bases. The CDR3 spells CASSSGGVGNEQFF. In DNA, the CDR3 is TGTGCCAGCAGCTCCGGGGGGGTCGGAAATGAGCAGTTCTTC.

This rearrangement joins TRBV4-1 to TRBJ2-2; no definite D call. With 3 bases removed from V and 8 bases from J, the gap between germline ends came to 7 bases. The CDR3 runs to 12 residues. The germline CDR1 and CDR2 sequences are MGHRA and YSYEKL. Written as DNA, the CDR3 is TGCGCCAGCAGCCACCCTGGAGGGGAGCTGTTTTTT. As protein: CASSHPGGELFF.

This clonotype showed up just a few times. The chain recombines TRBV12-3 or TRBV12-4 with TRBJ2-2; possible D gene TRBD1, 6 bases. V gave up 4 bases and J gave up 6 bases, with 12 bases separating them. This CDR3 is 14 amino acids long. The CDR3 loop is CASSSRGGSGELFF. The CDR3, as DNA: TGTGCCAGCAGTTCCCGAGGGGGTTCCGGGGAGCTGTTTTTT.

The chain joins TRBV12-3 or TRBV12-4 to TRBJ2-2; the match to TRBD1 covers 7 bases. V was pared by 7 bases and J by 4 bases, with 12 bases of the junction left unmatched. This CDR3 region has 16 residues. CDR3 bases: TGTGCCAGCACCAAATCGACGACAGGGTCCACCGGGGAGCTGTTTTTT. This gives the protein CASTKSTTGSTGELFF.

V usage is TRBV6-6 and J usage is TRBJ1-1; 8 bases agree with TRBD1. CDR1 MNHNY and CDR2 SVGAGI come from the germline V gene (reference sequence). V trimming: 9 bases; J trimming: 6 bases; junction bases outside the gene matches: 9. There are 13 residues in the CDR3. Written as DNA, the CDR3 is TGTGCCAGTAACAGGGGGACTGAAGCTGAAGCTTTCTTT. This encodes CASNRGTEAEAFF.

The chain couples TRBV27 to TRBJ2-5, with 10 bases aligning to TRBD2. Germline CDR1 reads MNHEY; CDR2 reads SMNVEV (reference sequence). The J segment lost 8 bases and the V segment lost 6 bases, leaving 6 bases of the junction unmatched. The CDR3 loop spans 13 amino acids. CDR3 amino acids: CASRASGSITQYF. Here the CDR3 DNA reads TGTGCCAGCAGGGCTAGCGGGAGTATAACCCAGTACTTC.

This clonotype was detected many times. The chain uses TRBV27 and TRBJ2-5; 11 bases match TRBD2. Germline CDR1 is MNHEY and CDR2 is SMNVEV (reference sequence). CDR3 length: 15 amino acids. J lost 0 bases, V lost 5 bases, and 2 bases had no gene match. This chain's CDR3 is CASSRTSGYQETQYF. In nucleotides, the CDR3 is TGTGCCAGCAGTCGGACTAGCGGGTACCAAGAGACCCAGTACTTC.